Listed here are 14 T cell receptor beta chains from one sample, sequenced in a study of neurological immune-mediated disorders. TCRdb itself ran the 5' RACE reads through MiXCR, one entry per CDR3 protein. The sample yields around 49,000 distinct CDR3 sequences, roughly 14% seen once. Time point in this sample: longitudinal time-point 2. The sample taken for sequencing was PBMCs. These receptors all stem from a male donor with HTLV-1-associated myelopathy (HAM/TSP).

This clonotype was seen at least ten times. The chain uses TRBV27 and TRBJ2-7; 7 bases align to TRBD1. The CDR3 is 13 amino acids. The J segment lost 5 bases and the V segment lost 7 bases, leaving 8 bases of the junction unmatched. Per germline, CDR1 MNHEY and CDR2 SMNVEV (reference sequence). CDR3 in amino acids: CASTPPTGNEQYF. Here the CDR3 DNA reads TGTGCCAGCACGCCACCGACAGGGAACGAGCAGTACTTC.

To note about this clonotype: One end of the junction is discordant with germline, which a read error may explain. This sequence joins TRBV7-2 and TRBJ1-5; D is unclear. CDR3 length: 15 residues. Per the germline V gene, CDR1 is SGHTA and CDR2 is FQGNSA. In nucleotides, the CDR3 is TGTGCCAGCAGCTTAGGGGGATTGCCTAATCAACCCCAGCATTTT. Encoded protein: CASSLGGLPNQPQHF.

This clonotype was recorded many times. This chain links TRBV5-1 with TRBJ1-3; no definite D call. This CDR3 comprises 17 residues. Germline assignment: CDR1 SGHRS and CDR2 YFSETQ. The ends were cut back, 4 bases at V and 3 bases at J, with 20 bases in the middle. CDR3 protein: CASSLTPAERFGNTIYF. The CDR3, as DNA: TGCGCCAGCAGCCTGACGCCCGCGGAGAGGTTTGGAAACACCATATATTTT. Variable domain in full (rest from reference TRBV5-1 and TRBJ1-3): KAGVTQTPRYLIKTRGQQVTLSCSPISGHRSVSWYQQTPGQGLQFLFEYFSETQRNKGNFPGRFSGRQFSNSRSEMNVSTLELGDSALYLCASSLTPAERFGNTIYFGEGSWLTVV.

This clonotype appeared many times. For the CDR3, the DNA is TGTGCCAGCAGCTTGACAGGGTTCCCCAATCAGCCCCAGCATTTT. This encodes CASSLTGFPNQPQHF. V gene TRBV7-2 combines with J gene TRBJ1-5; 7 nucleotides line up with TRBD1. The CDR3 runs to 15 residues. Germline lookup yields CDR1 SGHTA and CDR2 FQGNSA. Trimming removed 3 bases from V and 3 bases from J; junction bases left unmatched: 5.

In its sample, this clonotype was seen many times. The chain recombines TRBV5-1 with TRBJ2-3; D may be TRBD2 (5 bases). This CDR3 region has 14 residues. V lost 2 bases and J lost 3, with 10 bases in between. The germline V gene encodes CDR1 SGHRS and CDR2 YFSETQ. The CDR3 region is CASSFTGKTDTQYF. Here the CDR3 DNA reads TGCGCCAGCAGCTTCACGGGGAAAACAGATACGCAGTATTTT.

The CDR3 reads CASSWRNGANVLTF. The CDR3 DNA follows: TGTGCCAGCAGCTGGAGGAATGGGGCCAACGTCCTGACTTTC. The chain has TRBV7-9 and TRBJ2-6; maybe TRBD2 (5 bases). Between the trimmed V and J ends, which lost 4 bases and 3 bases, there was a span of 7 bases. The CDR3 sequence is 14 residues long. Germline assignment: CDR1 SEHNR and CDR2 FQNEAQ (reference sequence).

There are many counts of this clonotype. This chain uses TRBV5-1 with TRBJ2-3; no definite D call. Germline V lookup: CDR1 SGHRS, CDR2 YFSETQ. V lost 2 bases, J lost 0 bases, and 19 bases lay in between. The CDR3 contains 18 residues. CDR3 in amino acids: CASSFPVGKIPSTDTQYF. CDR3 coding DNA: TGCGCCAGCAGCTTCCCTGTGGGGAAGATCCCTAGCACAGATACGCAGTATTTT.

Many counts were recorded for this clonotype. The chain recombines TRBV5-1 with TRBJ2-3; 7 nucleotides line up with TRBD1. The V gene end was trimmed by 1 base and the J gene end by 5 bases; junction bases not matched to a gene: 10. Per the germline V gene, CDR1 is SGHRS and CDR2 is YFSETQ. The CDR3 contains 16 residues. DNA for the CDR3: TGCGCCAGCAGCTTGAGACAGGGTAATGCAGGAGATACGCAGTATTTT. It yields the protein CASSLRQGNAGDTQYF.

A word on this clonotype: A single base separates this from a much larger clone, so it may be a read error. The rearrangement joins TRBV5-1 to TRBJ2-5; D is perhaps TRBD2 (7 bases). This CDR3 has 15 amino acids. CDR1 SGHRS and CDR2 YFSETQ come from the germline V gene. The CDR3 region is CASSRGALPGEIQYF. The CDR3 DNA reads TGCGCCAGCAGCCGGGGGGCTCTACCGGGGGAGATCCAGTACTTC.

There are many counts of this clonotype. The chain carries TRBV5-1 and TRBJ2-3, with 7 positions matching TRBD1. J lost 4 bases, V lost 3 bases, and 8 bases had no gene match. The CDR3 is made up of 15 amino acids. The V gene's germline CDR1 is SGHRS and CDR2 YFSETQ. Here the CDR3 DNA reads TGCGCCAGCAGCTCCCAGACAGGGAAGGCAGATACGCAGTATTTT. Its protein product is CASSSQTGKADTQYF.

This clonotype was seen ten or more times. The chain employs TRBV20-1 and TRBJ1-4; D not resolved. The CDR3 is made up of 13 amino acids. V lost 2 bases and J 8 bases, leaving 12 bases between the germline ends. CDR1 and CDR2 (germline): DFQATT, SNEGSKA (reference sequence). The CDR3 bases are TGCAGTGCTAGAAATGTGGGAGCAGAAAAACTGTTTTTT. Translation: CSARNVGAEKLFF.

Sample share makes this clonotype medium-sized (0.01 to 0.1%). The J gene is TRBJ2-2, the V gene TRBV24-1, with D unclear. Trimming pared 9 bases from V and 0 bases from J, leaving 10 bases between. Germline CDR1 reads KGHDR; CDR2 reads SFDVKD. CDR3 length: 14 amino acids. As DNA, the CDR3 is TGTGCCACCTCCTGGGCCACGAACACCGGGGAGCTGTTTTTT. This codes for CATSWATNTGELFF.

This clonotype was observed many times. This chain connects TRBV20-1 to TRBJ2-7, with D possibly TRBD1 on 6 matching bases. The CDR3 runs to 13 residues. Germline CDR1 and CDR2: DFQATT and SNEGSKA (reference sequence). The V and J ends lost 5 bases and 9 bases respectively, with 20 bases between them. CDR3 region: CSAQDQPGDGQYF. In nucleotides, the CDR3 is TGCAGTGCTCAAGACCAACCAGGGGACGGGCAGTACTTC.

This clonotype was recorded many times. J is TRBJ2-1 and V is TRBV7-9; D perhaps matches TRBD2 (5 bases). V was pared by 4 bases and J by 10 bases, with 14 bases between. Germline V CDR1 and CDR2: SEHNR, FQNEAQ (reference sequence). The CDR3 runs 13 residues. CDR3 sequence: CASSSEGASEQFF. CDR3 nucleotide sequence: TGTGCCAGCAGCTCCGAGGGAGCTAGCGAGCAGTTCTTC.